The present TCR beta chain was sequenced within a study of shared clonotypes between healthy human individuals. V was shortened by 7 bases and J by 2 bases, with 24 bases between the two germline ends. Germline V gene sequence: CDR1 SGDLS, CDR2 YYNGEE. The CDR3 loop spans 18 amino acids. A roughly 200 ng quantity of DNA, 32,000 or so T cell genomes, went into the sorted-subset replicate PCRs. The method was immunoSEQ multiplex PCR; TCRdb's version includes in-frame clones alone and lacks a portion of them. The repertoire holds 300,000 to 350,000 clones, with around 67% as singletons. What was sequenced was memory CD4+ T cells sorted from blood. Described subset: CD45RA-negative fraction. The chain combines TRBV9 with TRBJ2-2; D may match TRBD1 or TRBD2 (5 bases each). The origin of this receptor is a man between 25 and 39 years old in good health. Here the CDR3 reads CASGLYQVGTLNTGELFF. The CDR3 DNA sequence: TGTGCCAGCGGCTTATACCAGGTGGGGACCCTAAACACCGGGGAGCTGTTTTTT.